One sample yielded the 3 T cell receptor beta chains listed below, sequenced in a study of T cells after posttransplantation cyclophosphamide. Repertoires were generated with immunoSEQ multiplex PCR, while TCRdb's copy carries only in-frame clones and drops some. The sample contains tens of thousands of clones, none of them singletons. Sample: PBMCs. The receptors here all came from a man aged 45-60 years in good health, CMV-negative, and a related stem cell transplant donor.

This clone showed up many times. The chain has TRBV5-5 and TRBJ2-7, with a tentative D call TRBD1 (5 bases). The CDR3 sequence is 12 residues long. Trimming took off 3 bases at V and 6 bases at J, with 10 bases between the two ends. CDR1 is SGHKS, CDR2 YYEKEE, per germline (reference sequence). The CDR3 DNA sequence: TGTGCCAGCAGCTGGACATCAGGCGAGCAGTACTTC. It translates to CASSWTSGEQYF. The entire variable domain, with the rest obtained from reference TRBV5-5 and TRBJ2-7, is as follows: DAGVTQSPTHLIKTRGQQVTLRCSPISGHKSVSWYQQVLGQGPQFIFQYYEKEERGRGNFPDRFSARQFPNYSSELNVNALLLGDSALYLCASSWTSGEQYFGPGTRLTVT.

This clone was recorded many times. This chain connects TRBV10-3 to TRBJ2-1; 12 bases align to TRBD2. The CDR3 is 16 amino acids. Germline CDR1 is ENHRY and CDR2 is SYGVKD. V was pared by 5 bases and J by 6 bases, with 8 bases of the junction left unmatched. The CDR3 spells CAISPATSGRSNEQFF. CDR3 in DNA: TGTGCCATCAGTCCTGCAACTAGCGGGAGGTCCAATGAGCAGTTCTTC.

This clone was found many times. The gene calls are TRBV6-1 and TRBJ1-6; 10 bases fit TRBD1. Germline V gene sequence: CDR1 MNHNS, CDR2 SASEGT. CDR3 length: 15 amino acids. V shed 2 bases, J shed 7 bases, and the junction held 2 bases outside the gene matches. CDR3 in amino acids: CASSELDRGNSPLHF. Here the CDR3 DNA reads TGTGCCAGCAGTGAATTGGACAGGGGGAATTCACCCCTCCACTTT.